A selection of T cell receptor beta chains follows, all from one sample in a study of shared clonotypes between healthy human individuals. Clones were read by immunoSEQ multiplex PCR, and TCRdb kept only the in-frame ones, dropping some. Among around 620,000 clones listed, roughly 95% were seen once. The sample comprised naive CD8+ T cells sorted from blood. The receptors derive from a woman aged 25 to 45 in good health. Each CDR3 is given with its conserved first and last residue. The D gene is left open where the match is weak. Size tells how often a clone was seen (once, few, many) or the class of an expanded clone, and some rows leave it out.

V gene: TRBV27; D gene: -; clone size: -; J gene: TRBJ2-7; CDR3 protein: CASKVGEAPDGSYEQYF; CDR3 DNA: TGTGCCAGCAAAGTTGGAGAGGCCCCAGATGGCTCCTACGAGCAGTACTTC
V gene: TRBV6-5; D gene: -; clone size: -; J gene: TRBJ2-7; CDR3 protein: CASSPGFYEQYF; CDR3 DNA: TGTGCCAGCAGCCCTGGGTTCTACGAGCAGTACTTC
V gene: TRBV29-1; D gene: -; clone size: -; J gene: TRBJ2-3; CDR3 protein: CSGVADTQYF; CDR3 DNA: TGCAGCGGAGTAGCGGATACGCAGTATTTT
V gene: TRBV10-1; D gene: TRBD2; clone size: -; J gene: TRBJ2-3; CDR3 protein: CASSDASGGRTDTQYF; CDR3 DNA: TGCGCCAGCAGTGACGCTAGCGGGGGACGCACAGATACGCAGTATTTT
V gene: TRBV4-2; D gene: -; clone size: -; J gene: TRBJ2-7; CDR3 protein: CASSQVWQGTGEQYF; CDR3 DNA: TGTGCCAGCAGCCAAGTTTGGCAGGGGACGGGTGAGCAGTACTTC
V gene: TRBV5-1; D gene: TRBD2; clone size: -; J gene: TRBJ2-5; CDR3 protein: CASSEREEGQETQYF; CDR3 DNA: TGCGCCAGCAGCGAGCGGGAGGAGGGTCAAGAGACCCAGTACTTC
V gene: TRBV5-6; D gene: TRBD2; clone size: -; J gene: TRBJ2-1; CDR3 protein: CASSLVGTSGSRPYNEQFF; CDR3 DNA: TGTGCCAGCAGCTTGGTGGGGACTAGCGGGAGTAGGCCCTACAATGAGCAGTTCTTC
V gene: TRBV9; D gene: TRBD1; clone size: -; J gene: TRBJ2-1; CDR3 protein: CASSVAYTGGSYNEQFF; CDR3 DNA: TGTGCCAGCAGCGTAGCTTATACAGGGGGCTCCTACAATGAGCAGTTCTTC
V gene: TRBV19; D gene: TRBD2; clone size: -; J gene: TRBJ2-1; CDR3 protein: CASSASSGSHNEQFF; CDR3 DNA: TGTGCCAGTAGTGCGTCTAGCGGGAGCCACAATGAGCAGTTCTTC
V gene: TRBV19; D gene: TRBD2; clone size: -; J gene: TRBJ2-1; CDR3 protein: CATKGLAGDNEQFF; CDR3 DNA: TGTGCCACCAAGGGGCTAGCGGGAGACAATGAGCAGTTCTTC
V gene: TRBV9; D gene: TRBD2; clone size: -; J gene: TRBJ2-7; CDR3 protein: CASSAGLPSSYEQYF; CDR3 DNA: TGTGCCAGCAGCGCGGGACTACCCAGCTCCTACGAGCAGTACTTC
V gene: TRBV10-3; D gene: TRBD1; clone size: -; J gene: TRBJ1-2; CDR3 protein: CAISGGGQGEVVQGYTF; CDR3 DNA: TGTGCCATCAGTGGCGGGGGACAGGGGGAAGTGGTTCAGGGCTACACCTTC
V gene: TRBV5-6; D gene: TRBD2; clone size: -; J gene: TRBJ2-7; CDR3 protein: CASSREGLYEQYF; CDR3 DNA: TGTGCCAGCAGCCGGGAGGGGCTCTACGAGCAGTACTTC
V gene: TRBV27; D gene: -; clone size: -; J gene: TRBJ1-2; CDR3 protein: CASRGAPYGYTF; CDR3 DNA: TGTGCCAGCAGGGGGGCCCCCTATGGCTACACCTTC
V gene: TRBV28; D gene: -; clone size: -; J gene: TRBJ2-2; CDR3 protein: CASSLSGDTGELFF; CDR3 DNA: TGTGCCAGCAGTTTATCCGGGGACACCGGGGAGCTGTTTTTT
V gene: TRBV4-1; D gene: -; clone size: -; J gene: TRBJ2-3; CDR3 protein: CASSPAGWLRDTQYF; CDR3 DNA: TGCGCCAGCAGCCCCGCAGGGTGGTTGCGGGATACGCAGTATTTT
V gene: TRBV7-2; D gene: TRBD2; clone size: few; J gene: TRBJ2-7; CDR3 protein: CASSFSGSSYEQYF; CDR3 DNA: TGTGCCAGCAGCTTTAGCGGGAGCTCCTACGAGCAGTACTTC
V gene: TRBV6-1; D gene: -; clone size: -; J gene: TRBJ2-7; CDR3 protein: CASSDLASYEQYF; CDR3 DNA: TGTGCCAGCAGTGATCTGGCCAGCTACGAGCAGTACTTC
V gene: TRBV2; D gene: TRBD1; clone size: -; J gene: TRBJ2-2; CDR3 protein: CASRDAGTGNTGELFF; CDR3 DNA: TGTGCCAGCAGGGACGCCGGGACAGGGAACACCGGGGAGCTGTTTTTT
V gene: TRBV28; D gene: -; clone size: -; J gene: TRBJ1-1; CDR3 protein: CATRRGSEAFF; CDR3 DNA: TGTGCCACGCGGCGGGGCTCTGAAGCTTTCTTT
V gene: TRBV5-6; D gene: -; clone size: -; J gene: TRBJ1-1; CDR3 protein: CASSLSGQPPPGAFF; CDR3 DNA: TGTGCCAGCAGCTTGTCGGGACAACCCCCTCCGGGAGCTTTCTTT
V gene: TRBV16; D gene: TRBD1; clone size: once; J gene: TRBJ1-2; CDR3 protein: CASSQPGGDYGYTF; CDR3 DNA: TGTGCCAGCAGCCAACCAGGGGGCGACTATGGCTACACCTTC